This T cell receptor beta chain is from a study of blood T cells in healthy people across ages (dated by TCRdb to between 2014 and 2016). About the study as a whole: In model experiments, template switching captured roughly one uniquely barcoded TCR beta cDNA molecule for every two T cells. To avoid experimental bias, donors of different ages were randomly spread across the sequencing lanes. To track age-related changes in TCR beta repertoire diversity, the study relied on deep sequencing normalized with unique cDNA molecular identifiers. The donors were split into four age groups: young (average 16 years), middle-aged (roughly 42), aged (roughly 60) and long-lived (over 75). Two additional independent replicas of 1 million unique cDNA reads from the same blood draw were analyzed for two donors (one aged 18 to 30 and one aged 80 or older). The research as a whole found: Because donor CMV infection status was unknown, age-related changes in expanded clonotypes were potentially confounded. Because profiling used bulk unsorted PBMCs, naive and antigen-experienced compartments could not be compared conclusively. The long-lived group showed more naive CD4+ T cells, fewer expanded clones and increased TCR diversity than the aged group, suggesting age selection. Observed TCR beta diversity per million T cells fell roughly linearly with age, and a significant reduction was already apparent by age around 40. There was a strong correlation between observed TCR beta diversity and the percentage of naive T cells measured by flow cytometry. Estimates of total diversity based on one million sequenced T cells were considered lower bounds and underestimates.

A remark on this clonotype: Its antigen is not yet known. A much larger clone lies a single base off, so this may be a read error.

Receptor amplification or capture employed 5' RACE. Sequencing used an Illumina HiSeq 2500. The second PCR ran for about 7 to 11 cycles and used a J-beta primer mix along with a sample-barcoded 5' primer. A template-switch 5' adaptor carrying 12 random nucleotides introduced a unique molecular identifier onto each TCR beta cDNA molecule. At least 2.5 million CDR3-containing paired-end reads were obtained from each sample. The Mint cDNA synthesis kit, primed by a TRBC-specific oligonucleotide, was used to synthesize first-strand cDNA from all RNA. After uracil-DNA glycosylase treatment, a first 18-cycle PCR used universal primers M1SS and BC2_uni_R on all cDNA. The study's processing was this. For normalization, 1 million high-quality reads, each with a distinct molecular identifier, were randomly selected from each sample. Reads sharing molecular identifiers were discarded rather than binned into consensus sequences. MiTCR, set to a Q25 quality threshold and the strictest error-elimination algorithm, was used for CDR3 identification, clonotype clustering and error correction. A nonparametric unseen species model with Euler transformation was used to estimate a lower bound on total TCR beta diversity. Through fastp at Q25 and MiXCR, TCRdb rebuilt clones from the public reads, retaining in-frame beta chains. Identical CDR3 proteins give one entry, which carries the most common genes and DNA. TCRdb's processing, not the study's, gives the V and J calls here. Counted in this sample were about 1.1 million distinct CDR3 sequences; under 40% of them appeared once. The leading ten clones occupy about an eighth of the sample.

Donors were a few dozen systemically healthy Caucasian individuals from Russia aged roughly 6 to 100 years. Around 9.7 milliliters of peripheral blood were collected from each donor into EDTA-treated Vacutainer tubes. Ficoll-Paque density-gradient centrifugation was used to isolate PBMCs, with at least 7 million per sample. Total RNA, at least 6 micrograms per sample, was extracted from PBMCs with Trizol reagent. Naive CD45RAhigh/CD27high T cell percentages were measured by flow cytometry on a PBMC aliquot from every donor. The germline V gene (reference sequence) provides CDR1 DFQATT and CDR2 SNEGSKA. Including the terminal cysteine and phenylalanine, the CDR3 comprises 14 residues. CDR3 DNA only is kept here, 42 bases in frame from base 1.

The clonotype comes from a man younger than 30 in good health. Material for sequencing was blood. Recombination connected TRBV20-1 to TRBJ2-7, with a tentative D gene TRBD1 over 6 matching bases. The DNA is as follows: TGCTGTGCTAGAACTCAGGGGTCGTCCTACGAGCAGTACTTC. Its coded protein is CCARTQGSSYEQYF.